The T cell receptor beta chain described here comes from a study of CD8 T cells in Susac syndrome. Study results and limitations: The authors acknowledged that their TCR sequencing and HLA analysis involved a relatively small number of individuals.

CDR3 length: 16 amino acids. Trimming took 5 bases from V and 0 from J; bases not matched to a gene: 8. Looked up from germline, CDR1 is PRHDT and CDR2 is FYEKMQ (reference sequence). Comment on this clonotype: Its antigen is unknown.

With random hexamers, reverse transcription was performed on roughly 0.45 to 1 ug of RNA. TCRdb passed the immunoSEQ multiplex PCR reads through MiXCR, listing each CDR3 protein once. The profile covers about 69,000 distinct CDR3 sequences, with roughly nine tenths appearing a single time and just over 0.5% taken by the ten largest. This sequence was found in a human donor with multiple sclerosis. The sequenced sample was CD8+ T cells from PBMCs. The chain recombines TRBV13 with TRBJ2-7; TRBD2 matches at 9 bases. The chain's CDR3 is CASSLTSGRHSYEQYF. In DNA form, the CDR3 reads TGTGCCAGCAGCCTAACTAGCGGGCGTCACTCCTACGAGCAGTACTTC.